This TCR beta chain was identified during a study of CD8+ T cells in alopecia areata. About the study: Administration of oral tofacitinib to treated patients was at 5 to 10 mg twice daily. The drug, tofacitinib, lasted 6 to 18 months, followed by 6 months off drug. Study-wide findings and caveats: Scalp sample data also include resident alphabeta T cells from normal skin.

This CDR3 region has 15 residues. The V gene's germline CDR1 is MGHRA and CDR2 YSYEKL. V was cut by 2 bases and J by 1 base, with 11 bases left in between. Individuals with alopecia areata gave both lesional scalp punch biopsies and peripheral blood for collection. TCR sequencing used cDNA made by reverse transcription of extracted RNA. Sequencing used immunoSEQ multiplex PCR; TCRdb keeps in-frame clones, though not all of them. The sample records fewer than 200,000 clones, 67% being singletons. This clone has just a few counts. Its antigen is as yet unknown. This clonotype originated in a human donor with alopecia areata. J is TRBJ1-1 and V is TRBV4-1; weak D call: TRBD1 (5 bases). The source was CD8+ T cells sorted from blood, collected at week 0. The CDR3 sequence is CASSQLGLPNTEAFF. As DNA, the CDR3 is TGCGCCAGCAGCCAACTGGGGCTTCCGAACACTGAAGCTTTCTTT.